The 7 T cell receptor beta chains below all came from one sample that was sequenced in a study of shared clonotypes between healthy human individuals. Sequencing used immunoSEQ multiplex PCR; TCRdb keeps in-frame clones, though not all of them. The table includes about 2.3 million clones, about 92% detected once. Input material: naive CD4+ T cells from PBMCs. Regarding subset: CD45RA+ positively selected. Receptors originate from a man younger than 30 in good health. Some clones in this sample may be carry-over from other donors' samples.

The DNA of the CDR3 is TGTGCCAGCTCACCACGGCAGGGGGAAACTAATGAAAAACTGTTTTTT. Encoded protein: CASSPRQGETNEKLFF. The chain links TRBV18 to TRBJ1-4, with 7 bases aligning to TRBD1. This CDR3 has 16 amino acids. V lost 1 base, J lost 1 base, and 3 bases stayed unmatched. The germline V gene encodes CDR1 KGHSH and CDR2 LQKENI. The variable domain in full, completed from reference TRBV18 and TRBJ1-4, reads NAGVMQNPRHLVRRRGQEARLRCSPMKGHSHVYWYRQLPEEGLKFMVYLQKENIIDESGMPKERFSAEFPKEGPSILRIQQVVRGDSAAYFCASSPRQGETNEKLFFGSGTQLSVL.

CDR3 region: CASSYSAGTGDYGYTF. In nucleotides, the CDR3 is TGTGCCAGCAGTTACTCGGCCGGGACAGGGGATTATGGCTACACCTTC. The chain couples TRBV28 to TRBJ1-2, with 10 bases that match TRBD1. This CDR3 is 16 amino acids long. V lost 4 bases, J lost 5 bases, and 10 bases stayed unmatched. The germline V gene has CDR1 MDHEN and CDR2 SYDVKM.

The chain recombines TRBV6-6 with TRBJ2-1; either TRBD1 or TRBD2 may supply D (5 bases each). The length of the CDR3 is 15 residues. Germline CDR1 MNHNY, CDR2 SVGAGI (reference sequence). The V gene lost 6 bases and the J gene lost 4 bases, with 16 bases spanning the gap. The CDR3 nucleotides read TGTGCCAGCAGAAGAGGGGAGTGGGTTTACAATGAGCAGTTCTTC. Residues: CASRRGEWVYNEQFF.

This chain uses TRBV4-3 with TRBJ1-5, with D possibly matching TRBD1 (5 bases). CDR1 is LGHNA, CDR2 YSLEER, per germline. V lost 0 bases to trimming and J lost 7 bases, with 7 bases between them. The CDR3 totals 13 residues. In DNA form, the CDR3 reads TGCGCCAGCAGCCAAGATCAGGGCCAGCCCCAGCATTTT. Translating gives CASSQDQGQPQHF.

The chain combines TRBV6-5 with TRBJ1-1; no definite D call. The CDR3 has 15 residues. From germline, CDR1 is MNHEY and CDR2 SVGAGI. V was pared by 4 bases and J by 5 bases, with 17 bases between. DNA of the CDR3: TGTGCCAGCAGTTTTGGGTGGAAGGTATCGACTGAAGCTTTCTTT. Amino acids: CASSFGWKVSTEAFF.

The CDR3 sequence is CAISETSAGSENGYTF. The CDR3 region has the DNA TGTGCCATCAGTGAGACCTCGGCGGGGAGTGAGAATGGCTACACCTTC. The chain uses TRBV10-3 and TRBJ1-2; D ambiguous. Trimming took 2 bases from V and 6 from J, leaving 19 bases between them. CDR3 length: 16 amino acids. Germline values: CDR1 ENHRY, CDR2 SYGVKD.

Points on this clone: This CDR3 is also generated by other DNA sequences in the sample. The chain is built from TRBV18 and TRBJ2-7; D uncertain. The germline V gene encodes CDR1 KGHSH and CDR2 LQKENI. The CDR3 runs to 12 residues. V dropped 2 bases and J dropped 8 bases, with 10 bases sitting between them. CDR3 region: CASSPSDDKQYF. DNA for the CDR3: TGTGCCAGCTCACCATCGGACGACAAGCAGTACTTC.